The T cell receptor beta chain under discussion was sequenced for a study of blood T cell repertoires in COVID-19. Study background: Researchers got acute and convalescent COVID-19 samples from the United States, Italy and Spain. In each case, the material was cDNA or gDNA derived from T cells, B-cell-depleted T cells, or PBMCs.

Per the original data handling: Estimates of nucleated cell counts were drawn from the amplification of reference gene primers. This table comes from immunoSEQ multiplex PCR, and its TCRdb copy is limited to in-frame clones, with some not included. The V and J calls and clone size were taken over from that table, and D and trimming were inferred from the DNA. In the table there are about 74,000 clones, around 78% of which are singletons. The CDR3 sequence is 14 residues long. Trimming removed 6 bases from V and 0 bases from J, with 6 bases in between. CDR1 is SNHLY and CDR2 is FYNNEI in the germline V gene.

The V and J genes are TRBV2 and TRBJ1-6; D gene unclear. The sample taken for sequencing was peripheral blood. This TCR derives from a human donor in a cohort sampled during active COVID-19. CDR3 DNA sequence: TGTGCCAGCAGAAAGAGCTCCTATAATTCACCCCTCCACTTT. Translating it yields CASRKSSYNSPLHF.